Sequencing of this T cell receptor (beta chain) was carried out in a study of identical twins (dated by TCRdb to about 2016). At the level of the whole study: The study deep-sequenced TCR alpha and beta repertoires from monozygotic twins, unrelated adults of various ages and cord blood to test whether fetal clonotypes persist. To rule out contamination, replicate twin experiments were performed at different times with different library preparation protocols. The paper's findings and limits, for the study overall: Because the same donors could not be followed over many years, the conclusions relied on cross-sectional statistical analysis. Compared with coincidental sharing between unrelated individuals, out-of-frame TCR alpha sequences shared between twins had an excess of sequences with low generation probability. In beta out-of-frame sequences, excess twin sharing was weaker, because having fewer shared sequences lowered the signal-to-noise ratio. Recombination models systematically underestimated out-of-frame TCR alpha sharing in monozygotic twins but agreed with sharing between unrelated individuals. Invariant T cells such as MAIT and iNKT could partly confound zero-insertion analyses, though diverse VJ usage argued against this for most clonotypes. Abundant cord blood beta clonotypes carried fewer insertions; young adult naive repertoires showed a weaker similar trend, while memory repertoires showed none.

Including cysteine and phenylalanine, the CDR3 has 13 amino acids. Only the CDR3 portion is preserved as DNA: 39 bases, with reading frame beginning at the first base. The junction shows trimming of 6 bases on V and 2 bases on J, plus 11 bases between the germline ends. CDR1 ENHRY and CDR2 SYGVKD were looked up in the germline V gene. Only healthy Caucasian donors were included. Three pairs of female monozygotic twins, all aged roughly 18 to 29 years, were included in the twin cohort. Peripheral blood mononuclear cells were used as the source from which RNA for TCR libraries was isolated. Library preparation employed 5' RACE. The listed sequencing device is Illumina HiSeq 2000. A universal primer binding site was introduced by template switching, and a unique molecular identifier was present in the final cDNA, enabling accurate counting of TCR cDNA molecules. First-strand cDNA for TCR alpha and beta chains was synthesized from specific primers in the conserved constant-segment region. Each cDNA library was double barcoded, with a SMART-Mk sample barcode plus Illumina barcodes, to control for contamination. TruSeq adapter sequences along with Illumina sample barcodes were introduced in two successive PCR steps. TCR alpha and beta cDNA libraries were sequenced on the Illumina HiSeq platform with custom primers. The paper's data handling went like this. Raw reads were processed with MiGEC to extract unique molecular identifiers, and MiXCR was used to determine CDR3 positions. Recombination models were inferred per individual with the repgenHMM and IGoR tools using an EM algorithm. The tcR package in R was used for shared clonotype analysis, with sharing normalized by the product of cloneset sizes. Out-of-frame nonproductive sequences were analyzed to study raw recombination free of thymic and clonal selection effects. TCRdb itself trimmed the public reads at Q25 with fastp, ran MiXCR and retained productive beta chains. Entries that share a CDR3 protein sequence are merged under the most common genes and DNA. TCRdb's processing, not the authors' own work, is the source of the V and J calls. The sample table contains about 660,000 distinct CDR3 sequences; only one count was recorded for around 8.3% of them. The top ten clones comprise around 0.98% of the sample.

On this clonotype itself: The antigen this receptor binds is unknown. The record has no base qualities; no much larger clone is one base away.

In addition, the sample was reused for a study of yellow fever vaccine responses in identical twins. As the second study states: The T cell response to vaccination in identical twins was reported by the authors to appear partly convergent and partly personalized. In identical twins, the study followed T cell clones that responded to the vaccine with precision.

Sequencing was performed on PBMCs. The sequence links TRBV10-3 to TRBJ2-7; a weak D assignment points to TRBD2 (6 bases agree). This clonotype was obtained from a young woman in good health. CDR3 reads: CAIRGSGAYEQYF. The bases are TGTGCCATCAGGGGGTCGGGGGCCTACGAGCAGTACTTC.